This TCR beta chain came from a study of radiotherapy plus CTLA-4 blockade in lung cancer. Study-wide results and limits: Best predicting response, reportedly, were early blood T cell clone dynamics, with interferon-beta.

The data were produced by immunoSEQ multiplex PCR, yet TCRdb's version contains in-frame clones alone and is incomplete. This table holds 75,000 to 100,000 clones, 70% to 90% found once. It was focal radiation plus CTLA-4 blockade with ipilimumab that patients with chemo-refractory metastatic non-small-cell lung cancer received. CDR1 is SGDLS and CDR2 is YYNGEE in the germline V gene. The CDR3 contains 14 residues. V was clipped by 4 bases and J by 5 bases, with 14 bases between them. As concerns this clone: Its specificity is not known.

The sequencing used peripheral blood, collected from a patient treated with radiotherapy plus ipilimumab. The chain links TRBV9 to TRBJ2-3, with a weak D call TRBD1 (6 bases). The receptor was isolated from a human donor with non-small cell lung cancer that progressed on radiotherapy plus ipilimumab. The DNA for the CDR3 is TGTGCCAGCAGCCGGGACATGGGGGTAGATACGCAGTATTTT. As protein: CASSRDMGVDTQYF.